A single sample gave rise to the 9 T cell receptor beta chains below, sequenced in a study of T cells in Graves' hyperthyroidism and ophthalmopathy (dated by TCRdb to the late 2010s). The library was produced with multiplex PCR. Sequencing used an Illumina HiSeq 2000. Amplification of TCR beta CDR3 regions was carried out from RNA transcripts. The TCR CDR3 was subjected to a first round of RT-PCR using the HTBI primer set and the Qiagen OneStep RT-PCR kit. TCRdb's own reprocessing of the public reads used fastp at Q25 and MiXCR and kept productive beta chains. Each CDR3 protein appears once, grouped with its most common genes and DNA. The sample yields about 580,000 distinct CDR3 sequences; approximately 44% were counted once. The ten largest make up around 7.7% of the sample. Sequenced input: peripheral blood or thyroid tissue (not recorded which). The source of these receptors is a woman in her late teens or twenties with Graves' hyperthyroidism.

This clonotype appeared many times. The chain links TRBV7-3 to TRBJ2-1; weak D call: TRBD2 (5 bases). This CDR3 spans 12 amino acids. Germline V gene lookup returns CDR1 SGHTA and CDR2 FQGTGA. The V end was cut by 5 bases, the J end by 6 bases, with 8 bases between. The CDR3 sequence: CASSLTSNEQFF. DNA of the CDR3: TGTGCCAGCAGCCTTACTAGCAATGAGCAGTTCTTC.

The chain has TRBV5-5 and TRBJ2-7; 7 bases align to TRBD1. V was pared by 10 bases and J by 1 base, with 14 bases of the junction left unmatched. In germline, CDR1 is SGHKS, CDR2 YYEKEE (reference sequence). The CDR3 covers 15 residues. For the CDR3, the DNA is TGTGCCTGCAATCCGGGACAGCAGATTTCCTACGAGCAGTACTTC. Translated, it gives CACNPGQQISYEQYF.

The sample holds many counts of this clonotype. The gene calls are TRBV24-1 and TRBJ2-7; tentatively, D is TRBD1 (5 bases). Trimming pared 7 bases from V and 7 bases from J, leaving 10 bases between. This CDR3 contains 11 residues. CDR1 is KGHDR, CDR2 SFDVKD, per germline. Here the CDR3 reads CATSQGAEQYF. CDR3 DNA sequence: TGTGCCACCAGCCAAGGGGCTGAGCAGTACTTC.

This chain uses TRBV7-2 with TRBJ2-5; 9 bases match TRBD2. The germline V gene has CDR1 SGHTA and CDR2 FQGNSA. The CDR3 sequence is 14 residues long. V dropped 5 bases and J dropped 13; count of bases not matched to a gene: 14. The CDR3 nucleotides are TGTGCCAGCAGCCAAGACATCAGGACTAGCGTCCCGTACTTC. Amino acid sequence: CASSQDIRTSVPYF.

The chain is built from TRBV7-8 and TRBJ2-7, with 12 nucleotides matching TRBD2. The CDR3 spans 17 residues. With 1 base clipped from V and 6 bases from J, the junction kept 10 bases outside the gene matches. The germline CDR1 and CDR2 sequences are SGHVS and FQNEAQ. CDR3 protein: CASSLDRWLAGGREQYF. DNA for the CDR3: TGTGCCAGCAGCTTAGATCGTTGGCTAGCGGGAGGGCGCGAGCAGTACTTC.

This clonotype was observed a handful of times. The rearrangement links TRBV10-3 to TRBJ2-5; 8 bases fit TRBD2. Per the germline V gene, CDR1 is ENHRY and CDR2 is SYGVKD. This CDR3 comprises 17 residues. V trimming: 3 bases; J trimming: 5 bases; junction bases outside the gene matches: 14. The CDR3 reads CAISERTSGSKGETQYF. In DNA form, the CDR3 reads TGTGCCATCAGTGAAAGAACTAGCGGCTCAAAAGGGGAGACCCAGTACTTC.

This clonotype was detected only once. A read error may account for a junction end that differs from germline. This chain joins TRBV11-2 and TRBJ1-3; no clear D. Germline CDR1 reads SGHAT; CDR2 reads FQNNGV. This CDR3 has 13 amino acids. In DNA, the CDR3 is TGTGCCAGCAGCTTCGACGGGGTGAACACCATGTATTTT. Encoded protein: CASSFDGVNTMYF.

The J gene is TRBJ2-7, the V gene TRBV29-1; 9 bases agree with TRBD1. J lost 6 bases, V lost 6 bases, and 12 bases had no gene match. This CDR3 is 14 amino acids long. Germline-derived CDR1 and CDR2 are SQVTM and ANQGSEA. The DNA for the CDR3 is TGCAGCGTAGGGAGGACAGGGGCCCACAGCGAGCAGTACTTC. Translating it yields CSVGRTGAHSEQYF.

The sample holds a few counts of this clonotype. The chain combines TRBV6-6 with TRBJ2-5; possible D gene TRBD2, 5 bases. The J call could be wrong; TRBJ2-1 is a better fit for the DNA end. The CDR3 loop spans 11 amino acids. The germline V gene has CDR1 MNHNY and CDR2 SVGAGI (reference sequence). CDR3 DNA: TGTGCCAGCAGAGACAAGGGAGACCAGTTCTTC. Encoded protein: CASRDKGDQFF.